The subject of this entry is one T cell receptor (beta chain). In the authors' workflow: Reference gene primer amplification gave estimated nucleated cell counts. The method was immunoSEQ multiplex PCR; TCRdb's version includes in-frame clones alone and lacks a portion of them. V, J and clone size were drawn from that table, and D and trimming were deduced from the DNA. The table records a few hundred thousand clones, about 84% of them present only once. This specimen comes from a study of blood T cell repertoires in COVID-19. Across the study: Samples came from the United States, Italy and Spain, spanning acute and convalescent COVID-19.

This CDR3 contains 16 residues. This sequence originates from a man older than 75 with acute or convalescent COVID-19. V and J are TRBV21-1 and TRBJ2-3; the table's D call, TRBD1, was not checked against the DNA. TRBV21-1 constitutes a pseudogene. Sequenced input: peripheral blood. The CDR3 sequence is CASSKDRIRSPDTQYF. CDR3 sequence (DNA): TGTGCCAGCAGCAAAGACAGGATCCGCTCCCCAGATACGCAGTATTTT.